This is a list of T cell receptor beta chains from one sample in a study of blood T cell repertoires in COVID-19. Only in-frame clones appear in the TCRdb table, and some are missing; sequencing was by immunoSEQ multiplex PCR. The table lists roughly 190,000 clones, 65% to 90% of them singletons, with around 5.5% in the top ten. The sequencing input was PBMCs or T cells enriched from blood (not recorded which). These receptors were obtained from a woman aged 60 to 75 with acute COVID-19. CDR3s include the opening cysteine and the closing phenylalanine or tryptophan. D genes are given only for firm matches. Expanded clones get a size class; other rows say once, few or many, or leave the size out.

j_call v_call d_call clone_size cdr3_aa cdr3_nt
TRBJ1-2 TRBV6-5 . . CASQTIPRGGYGYTF TGTGCCAGCCAAACCATCCCGAGGGGAGGGTATGGCTACACCTTC
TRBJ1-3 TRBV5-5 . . CASSLPEGRGTIYF TGTGCCAGCAGCTTGCCAGAAGGCCGCGGCACCATATATTTT
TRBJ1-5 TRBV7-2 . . CASSLGRDQPQHF TGTGCCAGCAGCTTAGGCAGGGATCAGCCCCAGCATTTT
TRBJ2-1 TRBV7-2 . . CASSRTGQSYNEQFF TGTGCCAGCAGCCGTACGGGACAATCTTACAATGAGCAGTTCTTC
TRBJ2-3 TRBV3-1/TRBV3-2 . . CASSQHGALIDTQYF TGTGCCAGCAGCCAACATGGGGCCTTGATAGATACGCAGTATTTT
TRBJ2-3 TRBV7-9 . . CASSSSGRTDTQYF TGTGCCAGCAGCTCCAGCGGCCGCACAGATACGCAGTATTTT
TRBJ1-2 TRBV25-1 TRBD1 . CASSVGQTYGYTF TGTGCCAGCAGTGTGGGACAGACATATGGCTACACCTTC
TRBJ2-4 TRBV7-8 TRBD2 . CASSSRRLAGYIQYF TGTGCCAGCAGCTCTAGAAGGCTAGCGGGATACATTCAGTACTTC
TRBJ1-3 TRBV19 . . CAALAGKNGNTIYF TGTGCCGCCCTCGCAGGGAAGAATGGAAACACCATATATTTT
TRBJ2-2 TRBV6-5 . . CASRVNGPGELFF TGTGCCAGCAGGGTGAACGGTCCCGGGGAGCTGTTTTTT
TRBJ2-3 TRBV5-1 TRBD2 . CASMETSGSTDTQYF TGCGCCAGCATGGAGACTAGCGGTAGCACAGATACGCAGTATTTT
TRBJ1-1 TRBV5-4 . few CASRPWGSNTEAFF TGTGCCAGCAGGCCGTGGGGCTCAAACACTGAAGCTTTCTTT
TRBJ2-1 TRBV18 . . CASSLNSGTLRNEQFF TGTGCCAGCTCATTAAACTCCGGGACACTAAGGAATGAGCAGTTCTTC
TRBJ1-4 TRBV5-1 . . CASSLVIGSEKLFF TGCGCCAGCAGCTTGGTTATAGGGAGTGAAAAACTGTTTTTT
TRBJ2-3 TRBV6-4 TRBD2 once CASSDAGLAGVSTQYF TGTGCCAGCAGTGACGCCGGATTGGCGGGAGTCTCTACGCAGTATTTT
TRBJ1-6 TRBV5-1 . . CASSSGGGENSPLHF TGCGCCAGCAGCTCTGGGGGCGGTGAGAATTCACCCCTCCACTTT
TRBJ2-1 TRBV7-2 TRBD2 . CASSLGRGGEQFF TGTGCCAGCAGCCTCGGACGGGGGGGTGAGCAGTTCTTC
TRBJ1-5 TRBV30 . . CAWSGEGPQHF TGTGCCTGGAGTGGGGAGGGGCCCCAGCATTTT
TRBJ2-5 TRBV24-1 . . CATSDFHGGQETQYF TGTGCCACCAGTGATTTTCATGGGGGGCAAGAGACCCAGTACTTC
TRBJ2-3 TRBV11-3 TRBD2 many CASSLGLAGGPLYF TGTGCCAGCAGTCTCGGACTAGCGGGGGGGCCGCTGTATTTT
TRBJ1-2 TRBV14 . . CASSQDRHGYTF TGTGCCAGCAGCCAAGATCGTCATGGCTACACCTTC
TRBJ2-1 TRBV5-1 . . CASSLAVEQFF TGCGCCAGCAGCTTGGCGGTAGAGCAGTTCTTC
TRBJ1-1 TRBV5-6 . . CASSLASTGEAFF TGTGCCAGCAGCTTGGCTTCGACAGGTGAAGCTTTCTTT
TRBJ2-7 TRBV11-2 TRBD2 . CASSLDRVAGGPGEQYF TGTGCCAGCAGCTTAGATCGAGTAGCGGGAGGGCCGGGCGAGCAGTACTTC
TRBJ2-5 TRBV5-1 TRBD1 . CASSTGDRTGETQYF TGCGCCAGCAGCACGGGGGACAGGACGGGGGAGACCCAGTACTTC
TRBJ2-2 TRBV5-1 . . CASSFAGANTGELFF TGCGCCAGCAGCTTTGCGGGGGCAAACACCGGGGAGCTGTTTTTT
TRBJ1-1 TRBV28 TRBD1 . CASKIQGTEAFF TGTGCCAGCAAGATACAGGGGACTGAAGCTTTCTTT
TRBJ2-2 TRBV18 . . CASSTILISTNTGELFF TGTGCCAGCTCTACTATCTTGATATCCACGAACACCGGGGAGCTGTTTTTT
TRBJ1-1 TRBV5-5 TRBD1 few CASSRVDGTGWQAFF TGTGCCAGCAGCCGGGTAGATGGGACAGGGTGGCAGGCTTTCTTT
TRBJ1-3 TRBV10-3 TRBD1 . CAIRETGSGNTIYF TGTGCCATCAGGGAGACAGGGAGCGGAAACACCATATATTTT
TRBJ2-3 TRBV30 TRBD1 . CAWGQADTQYF TGTGCCTGGGGACAGGCAGATACGCAGTATTTT
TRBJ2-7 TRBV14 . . CASSPTYRVYEQYF TGTGCCAGCAGCCCGACGTACCGGGTCTACGAGCAGTACTTC
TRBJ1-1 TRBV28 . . CASSTYQGNTEAFF TGTGCCAGCAGTACATATCAGGGGAACACTGAAGCTTTCTTT
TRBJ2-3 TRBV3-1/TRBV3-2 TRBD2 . CASSQGLAGAGTDTQYF TGTGCCAGCAGCCAGGGACTAGCGGGAGCTGGCACAGATACGCAGTATTTT
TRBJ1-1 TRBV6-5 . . CASSYSAASGEAFF TGTGCCAGCAGTTACTCTGCGGCGTCGGGGGAAGCTTTCTTT
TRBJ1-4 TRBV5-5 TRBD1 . CASTSPGTGLKLFF TGTGCCAGCACCTCCCCAGGGACAGGGCTAAAACTGTTTTTT
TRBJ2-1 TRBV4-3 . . CASSQEQGRYNEQFF TGCGCCAGCAGCCAAGAGCAGGGGCGTTACAATGAGCAGTTCTTC
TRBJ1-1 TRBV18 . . CASSPPSREDTEAFF TGTGCCAGCTCACCACCGAGCAGGGAGGACACTGAAGCTTTCTTT
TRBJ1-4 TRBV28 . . CATQGVDVGKLFF TGTGCCACGCAGGGTGTGGATGTTGGAAAACTGTTTTTT
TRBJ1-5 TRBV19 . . CASSKWGRDNQPQHF TGTGCCAGTAGTAAGTGGGGGCGCGACAATCAGCCCCAGCATTTT
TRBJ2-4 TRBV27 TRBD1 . CATGVIGGTGSKNIQYF TGTGCCACCGGGGTCATAGGCGGGACAGGGTCCAAAAACATTCAGTACTTC
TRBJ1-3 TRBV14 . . CASSRAGFSGNTIYF TGTGCCAGCAGCCGGGCGGGGTTCTCTGGAAACACCATATATTTT
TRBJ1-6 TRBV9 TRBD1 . CASSFGTGNSPLHF TGTGCCAGCAGCTTTGGGACAGGGAACTCACCCCTCCACTTT
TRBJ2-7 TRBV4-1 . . CASSQVVQHEQYF TGCGCCAGCAGCCAAGTTGTACAACACGAGCAGTACTTC
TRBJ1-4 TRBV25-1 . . CASGQVELGEKLFF TGTGCCAGCGGACAAGTGGAACTTGGTGAAAAACTGTTTTTT
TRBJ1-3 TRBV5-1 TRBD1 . CASSWGTGGAIGNTIYF TGCGCCAGCAGCTGGGGGACAGGGGGCGCGATAGGAAACACCATATATTTT
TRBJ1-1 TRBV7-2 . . CASKGRMNTEAFF TGTGCCAGCAAAGGCAGGATGAACACTGAAGCTTTCTTT
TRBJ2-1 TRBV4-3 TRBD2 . CASSRPSRIAGYSYNEQFF TGCGCCAGCAGCCGACCTAGCAGGATAGCGGGTTATTCCTACAATGAGCAGTTCTTC
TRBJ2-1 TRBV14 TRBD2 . CASSPRLAVYNEQFF TGTGCCAGCAGCCCTCGACTAGCGGTTTACAATGAGCAGTTCTTC
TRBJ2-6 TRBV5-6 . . CASSWTAGANVLTF TGTGCCAGCAGCTGGACAGCTGGGGCCAACGTCCTGACTTTC
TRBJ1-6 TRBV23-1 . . CASSQSRGNNSPLHF TGCGCCAGCAGTCAATCGAGAGGAAATAATTCACCCCTCCACTTT
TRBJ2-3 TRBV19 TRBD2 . CASSSTSQNTQYF TGTGCCAGTAGTTCGACTAGCCAGAATACGCAGTATTTT